These T cell receptor beta chains were read from a single sample in a study of CD8+CD57+ T cells in acquired aplastic anemia. TCRdb redid the calling of the reads with MiXCR, one entry per CDR3 protein. This table has approximately 150,000 distinct CDR3 sequences, approximately 44% appearing once. Sample: sorted CD4+, CD8+, or CD8+CD57+ T cells (not recorded which) from PBMCs. The receptors stem from a human donor with aplastic anemia. Each CDR3 is given with its conserved first and last residue. The D gene is left open where the match is weak. The size of a clone is reported for some rows only, either as once, few or many, or as a class for expanded clones.

d_call	v_call	j_call	clone_size	cdr3_aa	cdr3_nt
TRBD1	TRBV2	TRBJ1-5	.	CASSGQGDQPQHF	TGTGCCAGCAGCGGACAGGGGGATCAGCCCCAGCATTTT
.	TRBV12-3/TRBV12-4	TRBJ1-5	many	CASSHTSWNQPQHF	TGTGCCAGCAGTCATACAAGTTGGAATCAGCCCCAGCATTTT
.	TRBV24-1	TRBJ2-1	few	CATSDGLSNEQFF	TGTGCCACCAGTGACGGGCTGTCTAATGAGCAGTTCTTC
.	TRBV18	TRBJ1-1	.	CAGSPLKKSLNTEAFF	TGTGCCGGCTCACCACTGAAGAAAAGCCTCAACACTGAAGCTTTCTTT
TRBD1	TRBV5-1	TRBJ2-3	many	CASSGLPRQGFDTQYF	TGCGCCAGCAGTGGACTTCCGCGACAGGGTTTTGATACGCAGTATTTT
.	TRBV5-1	TRBJ1-4	many	CASTSWGTQNEKLFF	TGCGCCAGCACTAGTTGGGGGACGCAAAATGAAAAACTGTTTTTT
.	TRBV5-1	TRBJ1-5	.	CASSREGQPQHF	TGCGCCAGCAGCCGGGAGGGGCAGCCCCAGCATTTT
TRBD1	TRBV10-3	TRBJ2-7	.	CAISNDRAASHEQYF	TGTGCCATCAGTAATGACAGGGCGGCTTCCCACGAGCAGTACTTC
.	TRBV19	TRBJ1-1	.	CASNSRQPNTEAFF	TGTGCCAGTAATTCTCGACAGCCGAACACTGAAGCTTTCTTT
.	TRBV9	TRBJ2-5	.	CASSEKVEETQYF	TGTGCCAGCAGCGAGAAGGTGGAAGAGACCCAGTACTTC
.	TRBV9	TRBJ2-1	many	CASSVVGHAGLKNEQFF	TGTGCCAGCAGCGTAGTGGGCCACGCCGGCCTAAAGAATGAGCAGTTCTTC
.	TRBV7-2	TRBJ2-7	.	CASRGENEQYF	TGTGCCAGCAGAGGGGAAAACGAGCAGTACTTC
TRBD1	TRBV9	TRBJ1-4	many	CASSVSPRTGDRGEKLFF	TGTGCCAGCAGCGTAAGTCCCCGGACAGGGGACAGGGGTGAAAAACTGTTTTTT
.	TRBV2	TRBJ2-2	.	CASGSAGTGELFF	TGTGCCAGCGGGTCGGCTGGCACCGGGGAGCTGTTTTTT
.	TRBV29-1	TRBJ2-1	.	CSVGGSALGQFF	TGCAGCGTTGGAGGAAGCGCCTTAGGGCAGTTCTTC
.	TRBV12-3/TRBV12-4	TRBJ1-2	many	CASSLAQGVVPPNYGYTF	TGTGCCAGCAGTTTAGCGCAAGGGGTAGTTCCTCCGAACTATGGCTACACCTTC
TRBD2	TRBV27	TRBJ2-5	many	CASSTGGLKTQYF	TGTGCCAGCTCAACGGGGGGGCTAAAGACCCAGTACTTC
TRBD2	TRBV20-1	TRBJ2-1	many	CSAKGLAGYNEQFF	TGCAGTGCGAAGGGGCTAGCGGGGTACAATGAGCAGTTCTTC
.	TRBV2	TRBJ2-3	.	CASSVGQTDTQYF	TGTGCCAGCAGTGTAGGGCAGACAGATACGCAGTATTTT
.	TRBV12-3/TRBV12-4	TRBJ2-5	.	CASRSAGSETQYF	TGTGCCAGCAGGAGCGCAGGTTCGGAGACCCAGTACTTC
.	TRBV19	TRBJ1-3	.	CASTPPGRNTIYF	TGTGCCAGTACCCCGCCAGGGCGAAACACCATATATTTT
.	TRBV20-1	TRBJ2-7	.	CSARDPSGRGRNEQYF	TGCAGTGCTAGAGATCCCTCGGGACGGGGCAGGAACGAGCAGTACTTT
.	TRBV25-1	TRBJ1-2	.	CASSEPHSHTGNGYTF	TGTGCCAGCAGTGAACCCCACAGCCATACAGGGAATGGCTACACCTTC
.	TRBV9	TRBJ2-6	.	CASSVVPGLSSGANVLTF	TGTGCCAGCAGCGTAGTTCCAGGACTGTCCTCTGGGGCCAACGTCCTGACTTTC
.	TRBV19	TRBJ2-7	.	CASSTRLGGFTYEQYF	TGTGCCAGTAGTACTAGGTTGGGCGGTTTCACCTACGAGCAGTACTTC
TRBD2	TRBV20-1	TRBJ2-1	.	CSATTGLASSYNEQFF	TGCAGTGCTACCACAGGACTAGCGTCCTCCTACAATGAGCAGTTCTTC
.	TRBV11-1	TRBJ2-3	many	CASSLVGGPNGEWDTQYF	TGTGCCAGCAGCTTAGTTGGTGGACCAAACGGCGAGTGGGATACGCAGTATTTT
.	TRBV2	TRBJ2-3	.	CASRGDRSADTQYF	TGTGCCAGCAGGGGAGACAGGAGCGCAGATACGCAGTATTTT
.	TRBV7-2	TRBJ2-7	.	CASSLSSQAYGEQYF	TGTGCCAGCAGCTTGTCTAGCCAGGCGTACGGCGAGCAGTACTTC
TRBD2	TRBV29-1	TRBJ2-1	medium-sized	CSVGSAGGSYNEQFF	TGCAGCGTAGGCTCGGCGGGGGGGTCCTACAATGAGCAGTTCTTC
.	TRBV29-1	TRBJ2-4	once	CSGLAEIGENIQYF	TGCAGCGGTTTGGCAGAGATAGGTGAAAACATTCAGTACTTC
TRBD1	TRBV12-3/TRBV12-4	TRBJ2-3	many	CASSNRGGTDTQYF	TGTGCCAGCAGTAACAGGGGGGGCACAGATACGCAGTATTTT
.	TRBV6-5	TRBJ1-2	many	CASSSRYTNRASGYTF	TGTGCCAGCAGTTCCCGATACACTAACAGGGCGAGCGGCTACACCTTC
TRBD1	TRBV29-1	TRBJ1-1	once	CSVGQGTNTEAFF	TGCAGCGTGGGACAGGGGACGAACACTGAAGCTTTCTTT
.	TRBV27	TRBJ1-1	.	CASSWGGVDTEAFF	TGTGCCAGCAGTTGGGGGGGCGTCGACACTGAAGCTTTCTTT
.	TRBV2	TRBJ2-2	.	CASSETRGTGELFF	TGTGCCAGCAGTGAAACCCGAGGCACCGGGGAGCTGTTTTTT
TRBD1	TRBV2	TRBJ1-5	.	CASGRQGGNSPQHF	TGTGCCAGCGGTCGACAGGGAGGAAATTCACCCCAGCATTTT
TRBD1	TRBV24-1	TRBJ2-7	.	CATSDWTGALGHEQYF	TGTGCCACCAGTGATTGGACAGGGGCTTTGGGCCACGAGCAGTACTTC
.	TRBV20-1	TRBJ2-7	.	CSATRYYRLYEQYF	TGCAGTGCTACCCGTTACTACCGACTCTACGAGCAGTACTTC
TRBD1	TRBV29-1	TRBJ1-4	.	CGGQRANNEKLFF	TGCGGGGGACAGAGAGCAAATAATGAAAAACTGTTTTTT
.	TRBV10-3	TRBJ1-2	few	CAISVSGSNYGYTF	TGTGCCATCAGTGTGTCAGGATCTAACTATGGCTACACCTTC
.	TRBV14	TRBJ1-1	many	CASSQDPRGMNTEAFF	TGTGCCAGCAGCCAAGATCCAAGGGGGATGAACACTGAAGCTTTCTTT